Each of the 30 T cell receptor beta chains below was sequenced from the same sample in a study of T cells in Graves' hyperthyroidism and ophthalmopathy. Authors of the study amplified TCR beta CDR3 regions from RNA transcripts. The study used the HTBI primer set for a first-round RT-PCR of the TCR CDR3. Each CDR3 protein is one row after TCRdb ran MiXCR on the multiplex PCR reads. The table lists around 450,000 distinct CDR3 sequences, less than 20% of them singletons, with about 14% in the top ten. Sequencing was carried out using blood. The receptors stem from a woman aged 18-29 years with Graves' hyperthyroidism.

This clonotype was seen at least ten times. The chain's CDR3 is CSARGGGRRTEAFF. The CDR3 DNA sequence: TGCAGTGCTAGAGGGGGGGGGAGAAGGACTGAAGCTTTCTTT. V is TRBV20-1 and J is TRBJ1-1; a weak D match, TRBD1 (5 bases). V was pared by 1 base and J by 5 bases, with 14 bases between. Germline assignment: CDR1 DFQATT and CDR2 SNEGSKA (reference sequence). The CDR3 extends over 14 amino acids.

The V and J genes are TRBV9 and TRBJ1-1; TRBD1 agrees at 10 bases. Looked up from germline, CDR1 is SGDLS and CDR2 is YYNGEE. The CDR3 loop spans 16 amino acids. Germline trimming cut 0 bases from V and 7 bases from J; bases unmatched to any gene: 9. The CDR3 region is CASSVDPGQGRGEAFF. DNA of the CDR3: TGTGCCAGCAGCGTAGACCCGGGACAGGGGAGAGGTGAAGCTTTCTTT.

The genes are TRBV29-1 and TRBJ2-1; D call uncertain. CDR3 length: 11 residues. The germline V gene encodes CDR1 SQVTM and CDR2 ANQGSEA. V lost 8 bases, J lost 6 bases, and 11 bases lay in between. The chain's CDR3 is CSHNVGNEQFF. The CDR3 DNA reads TGCAGCCATAATGTAGGCAATGAGCAGTTCTTC.

J is TRBJ2-1 and V is TRBV19; 9 nucleotides match TRBD2. From germline, CDR1 is LNHDA and CDR2 SQIVND (reference sequence). The CDR3 extends over 15 amino acids. The V and J ends lost 5 bases and 4 bases, in that order; junction bases with no gene match: 6. CDR3 nucleotides: TGTGCCAGTAGTCCGGGACTAGCCCTTTACAATGAGCAGTTCTTC. It specifies CASSPGLALYNEQFF.

This clonotype was observed at least ten times. The rearrangement uses TRBV27 and TRBJ2-3, with TRBD2 matching over 13 bases. This CDR3 has 18 amino acids. The trim removed 5 bases at V and 4 bases at J, leaving 12 bases unmatched. The V gene's germline CDR1 is MNHEY and CDR2 SMNVEV (reference sequence). The CDR3 here is CASSVTSGRAGFADTQYF. As DNA, the CDR3 is TGTGCCAGCAGTGTCACTAGCGGGAGGGCCGGGTTCGCAGATACGCAGTATTTT.

With regard to this clonotype: A much larger clone lies one base from this, so it may be a read error. This chain links TRBV6-5 with TRBJ1-2; D gene unclear. CDR1 is MNHEY, CDR2 SVGAGI, per germline. V gave up 0 bases and J gave up 4 bases, with 12 bases separating them. The CDR3 has 15 residues. The CDR3 DNA reads TGTGCCAGCAGTTACTCGATTGGACGGACCTATGGCTACACCTTC. The encoded protein is CASSYSIGRTYGYTF.

This clonotype was observed at least ten times. This chain joins TRBV2 and TRBJ2-5, with a tentative D call TRBD2 (6 bases). V lost 7 bases and J lost 5, with 17 bases in between. The CDR3 runs 14 residues. Germline assignment: CDR1 SNHLY and CDR2 FYNNEI. CDR3 DNA: TGTGCCAGCATGCGGAGCGGAGGGCGGGAGACCCAGTACTTC. It translates to CASMRSGGRETQYF. Drawing the rest from reference TRBV2 and TRBJ2-5, the complete variable domain is EPEVTQTPSHQVTQMGQEVILRCVPISNHLYFYWYRQILGQKVEFLVSFYNNEISEKSEIFDDQFSVERPDGSNFTLKIRSTKLEDSAMYFCASMRSGGRETQYFGPGTRLLVL.

The chain links TRBV20-1 to TRBJ1-1, with 11 bases identical to TRBD1. V shed 7 bases, J shed 5 bases, and the junction held 12 bases outside the gene matches. Germline CDR1 reads DFQATT; CDR2 reads SNEGSKA (reference sequence). The CDR3 sequence is 15 residues long. The CDR3 DNA sequence: TGCAGTGTCAACCTTCCGGGACAGGGGGGAACTGAAGCTTTCTTT. It codes for CSVNLPGQGGTEAFF.

The J gene is TRBJ1-1, the V gene TRBV4-3, with TRBD1 matching over 7 bases. The CDR3 runs 14 residues. The ends lost 1 base at V and 4 bases at J; junction bases unmatched: 3. CDR1 is LGHNA and CDR2 is YSLEER in the germline V gene. The CDR3 is CASSQGPGGTEAFF. CDR3 DNA: TGCGCCAGCAGCCAAGGTCCAGGGGGCACTGAAGCTTTCTTT.

This clonotype came up many times. The chain combines TRBV5-1 with TRBJ2-1; D ambiguous. The CDR3 totals 15 residues. The germline gives CDR1 SGHRS, CDR2 YFSETQ. V lost 4 bases to trimming and J lost 1 base, with 12 bases between them. The CDR3 DNA is TGCGCCAGCAGCCGGAGCTTTGAATCCTACAATGAGCAGTTCTTC. Protein: CASSRSFESYNEQFF.

In this sample, this clonotype turned up many times. V and J are TRBV7-2 and TRBJ2-7; 14 bases are a match to TRBD2. CDR1 is SGHTA and CDR2 is FQGNSA in the germline V gene. This CDR3 contains 18 residues. The J segment lost 4 bases and the V segment lost 3 bases, leaving 11 bases of the junction unmatched. CDR3: CASSFHIPGTSGSYEQYF. The CDR3, as DNA: TGTGCCAGCAGCTTCCACATTCCCGGGACTAGCGGGAGTTACGAGCAGTACTTC.

This clonotype appeared many times. J is TRBJ2-5 and V is TRBV12-5; 10 bases line up with TRBD2. CDR1 and CDR2 (germline): LGHNT, FRNRAP. This CDR3 has 15 residues. Trimming at V came to 4 bases and at J to 2 bases, leaving 4 bases not matched to a gene. CDR3 protein: CASGSGLAEQETQYF. CDR3 DNA: TGTGCTAGTGGTTCAGGACTAGCGGAACAAGAGACCCAGTACTTC.

This clonotype has just a few counts. This chain links TRBV7-2 with TRBJ2-3; 8 nucleotides agree with TRBD2. Losses at the gene ends were 5 bases for V and 3 bases for J; bases not matched to a gene: 10. Looked up from germline, CDR1 is SGHTA and CDR2 is FQGNSA. The CDR3 runs 16 residues. The CDR3 is CASSKEARGATDTQYF. The CDR3 nucleotides read TGTGCCAGCAGCAAAGAAGCGCGGGGGGCAACAGATACGCAGTATTTT.

This clonotype was seen many times. The V and J genes are TRBV6-1 and TRBJ1-1; TRBD1 agrees at 8 bases. V was pared by 6 bases and J by 7 bases, with 16 bases of the junction left unmatched. The CDR3 loop spans 16 amino acids. Germline V gives CDR1 MNHNS, CDR2 SASEGT. CDR3 nucleotide sequence: TGTGCCAGCAGACCCGGACAGGGTTCGGTATTAGATGAAGCTTTCTTT. It translates to CASRPGQGSVLDEAFF.

The sample holds many counts of this clonotype. J is TRBJ2-7 and V is TRBV6-2 or TRBV6-3; TRBD2 is a possible D gene (6 bases). The CDR3 contains 15 residues. V gave up 1 base and J gave up 3 bases, with 13 bases separating them. Germline values: CDR1 MNHEY, CDR2 SVGEGT. The CDR3 sequence is CASSYWLARFYEQYF. In DNA form, the CDR3 reads TGTGCCAGCAGTTACTGGCTAGCGCGTTTCTACGAGCAGTACTTC.

This clonotype has a count of ten or more. The gene calls are TRBV6-1 and TRBJ2-5; D call uncertain. From germline, CDR1 is MNHNS and CDR2 SASEGT. The CDR3 runs 12 residues. Trimming stripped 8 bases from V and 5 bases from J, with 12 bases between. CDR3 in amino acids: CASERGRETQYF. The CDR3 DNA is TGTGCCAGCGAGCGAGGTCGCGAGACCCAGTACTTC.

The rearrangement uses TRBV4-1 and TRBJ1-5; tentatively, D is TRBD1 (6 bases). Germline V CDR1 and CDR2: MGHRA, YSYEKL. V gave up 0 bases and J gave up 6 bases, with 12 bases separating them. CDR3 length equals 15 residues. The CDR3 sequence: CASSQDTGMGQPQHF. The CDR3 DNA reads TGCGCCAGCAGCCAAGATACAGGGATGGGTCAGCCCCAGCATTTT.

In the case of this clonotype: A clone one base away is much larger, so this may be a read error. The chain links TRBV11-2 to TRBJ2-7; D gene unclear. CDR1 is SGHAT, CDR2 FQNNGV, per germline. The germline V and J ends were trimmed by 0 bases and 9 bases, with 18 bases remaining between them. The CDR3 is made up of 15 amino acids. CDR3 bases: TGTGCCAGCAGCTTAGATCTAGGGCTAGTTTCCGGGCAGTACTTC. Its protein product is CASSLDLGLVSGQYF.

This clonotype appeared many times. V gene TRBV24-1 combines with J gene TRBJ2-5; D gene ambiguous. Trimming took off 6 bases at V and 4 bases at J, with 8 bases between the two ends. This CDR3 spans 12 amino acids. CDR1 and CDR2 (germline): KGHDR, SFDVKD. The CDR3 DNA sequence: TGTGCCACCAGTAGGATCGGAGAGACCCAGTACTTC. This translates into CATSRIGETQYF.

The chain has TRBV5-1 and TRBJ2-2; 9 bases are shared with TRBD2. The V gene's germline CDR1 is SGHRS and CDR2 YFSETQ. CDR3 length: 16 amino acids. The V segment lost 0 bases and the J segment 2 bases; nucleotides outside the gene matches: 2. For the CDR3, the DNA is TGCGCCAGCAGCTTGGTAGCGGGGGCCAACACCGGGGAGCTGTTTTTT. Residues: CASSLVAGANTGELFF. The variable domain in full, completed from reference TRBV5-1 and TRBJ2-2, reads KAGVTQTPRYLIKTRGQQVTLSCSPISGHRSVSWYQQTPGQGLQFLFEYFSETQRNKGNFPGRFSGRQFSNSRSEMNVSTLELGDSALYLCASSLVAGANTGELFFGEGSRLTVL.

The gene calls are TRBV27 and TRBJ2-7; no firm D call. The germline gives CDR1 MNHEY, CDR2 SMNVEV (reference sequence). The CDR3 sequence is 13 residues long. V lost 4 bases, J lost 0 bases, and 7 bases lay in between. The CDR3: CASSWQRSYEQYF. Here the CDR3 DNA reads TGTGCCAGCAGTTGGCAGCGCTCCTACGAGCAGTACTTC.

The chain joins TRBV5-6 to TRBJ2-1; 14 positions agree with TRBD2. This CDR3 comprises 18 residues. CDR1 and CDR2 (germline): SGHDT, YYEEEE. V lost 4 bases, J lost 9 bases, and 15 bases stayed unmatched. The CDR3 sequence is CASSQRLAGGPWSLEQFF. CDR3 DNA: TGTGCCAGCAGCCAAAGACTAGCGGGAGGGCCCTGGTCTCTTGAGCAGTTCTTC. Filled out from reference TRBV5-6 and TRBJ2-1, the complete variable domain reads DAGVTQSPTHLIKTRGQQVTLRCSPKSGHDTVSWYQQALGQGPQFIFQYYEEEERQRGNFPDRFSGHQFPNYSSELNVNALLLGDSALYLCASSQRLAGGPWSLEQFFGPGTRLTVL.

This clonotype was seen at least ten times. J is TRBJ1-1 and V is TRBV6-5; D ambiguous. This CDR3 contains 13 residues. Germline V gene sequence: CDR1 MNHEY, CDR2 SVGAGI. V was trimmed by 2 bases and J by 6 bases, leaving 10 bases between them. The CDR3 is CASSYDWEAEAFF. In nucleotides, the CDR3 is TGTGCCAGCAGTTACGACTGGGAAGCTGAAGCTTTCTTT.

The table lists this clonotype with many counts. The chain couples TRBV20-1 to TRBJ2-3, with D tentatively TRBD1 (7 bases). V lost 2 bases and J lost 5, with 11 bases in between. CDR1 is DFQATT, CDR2 SNEGSKA, per germline (reference sequence). The CDR3 sequence is 13 residues long. The CDR3 region is CSARPQGGDTQYF. The CDR3 DNA reads TGCAGTGCTAGACCCCAGGGGGGAGATACGCAGTATTTT.

This clonotype appeared a single time. V and J are TRBV5-1 and TRBJ1-1; no firm D call. The V and J ends lost 4 bases and 6 bases respectively, with 22 bases between them. CDR3 length: 16 amino acids. Germline loops: CDR1 SGHRS, CDR2 YFSETQ. The CDR3 spells CASSPKEQSWTSEAFF. The CDR3 DNA reads TGCGCCAGCAGCCCAAAAGAACAGTCCTGGACCTCTGAAGCTTTCTTT.

The sample holds many counts of this clonotype. V is TRBV12-3 or TRBV12-4 and J is TRBJ2-3; TRBD2 agrees at 13 bases. CDR3 length: 16 residues. The V segment lost 6 bases and the J segment 2 bases; nucleotides outside the gene matches: 5. Here the CDR3 DNA reads TGTGCCAGCAGAACTAGCGGGAGGGGTGTCACAGATACGCAGTATTTT. Protein product: CASRTSGRGVTDTQYF.

Only a few counts were recorded for this clonotype. V usage is TRBV15 and J usage is TRBJ2-7; D gene unclear. Germline lookup yields CDR1 LNHNV and CDR2 YYDKDF (reference sequence). V was pared by 5 bases and J by 6 bases, with 20 bases between. CDR3 length: 15 amino acids. Here the CDR3 reads CATSLRTQAATEQYF. The CDR3 DNA sequence: TGTGCCACCAGCCTCCGGACCCAGGCGGCTACCGAGCAGTACTTC.

Many counts were recorded for this clonotype. The V gene is TRBV2, the J gene TRBJ2-5; 8 bases line up with TRBD1. Trimming at V came to 6 bases and at J to 4 bases, leaving 7 bases not matched to a gene. Germline V gene data show CDR1 as SNHLY and CDR2 as FYNNEI. This CDR3 has 14 amino acids. This CDR3 reads CASSGPGGRETQYF. DNA of the CDR3: TGTGCCAGCAGCGGCCCAGGGGGCCGAGAGACCCAGTACTTC. Drawing the rest from reference TRBV2 and TRBJ2-5, the complete variable domain is EPEVTQTPSHQVTQMGQEVILRCVPISNHLYFYWYRQILGQKVEFLVSFYNNEISEKSEIFDDQFSVERPDGSNFTLKIRSTKLEDSAMYFCASSGPGGRETQYFGPGTRLLVL.

This clonotype occurred many times. The chain has TRBV2 and TRBJ2-3, with D possibly matching TRBD1 (5 bases). Trimming left V 2 bases short and J 2 bases short, with 8 bases between. The CDR3 loop spans 14 amino acids. The germline V gene encodes CDR1 SNHLY and CDR2 FYNNEI. The DNA of the CDR3 is TGTGCCAGCAGTGAAAGGACAAACACAGATACGCAGTATTTT. It is translated as CASSERTNTDTQYF. Combining the CDR3 with reference TRBV2 and TRBJ2-3 gives the whole variable domain EPEVTQTPSHQVTQMGQEVILRCVPISNHLYFYWYRQILGQKVEFLVSFYNNEISEKSEIFDDQFSVERPDGSNFTLKIRSTKLEDSAMYFCASSERTNTDTQYFGPGTRLTVL.

Ten or more counts support this clonotype. The chain joins TRBV7-2 to TRBJ2-1, with 13 positions matching TRBD2. CDR1 and CDR2 (germline): SGHTA, FQGNSA. The junction had 2 bases not matched to a gene; V was cut back by 1 base and J by 5 bases. The CDR3 contains 16 residues. The CDR3 is CASSLVGTSGNNEQFF. The CDR3 DNA reads as TGTGCCAGCAGCTTAGTAGGGACTAGCGGGAACAATGAGCAGTTCTTC.